The 23 T cell receptor beta chains listed next were all sequenced from one sample in a study of blood T cell repertoires in COVID-19 (dated by TCRdb to the early 2020s). Receptors were amplified or captured by the immunoSEQ multiplex PCR assay. What TCRdb holds here is the immuneACCESS table cut down to in-frame rearrangements. Part of the clones is not present; checked against another copy, under half of the missing clones reflect an unresolved V gene, and the others are unexplained. For this sample the table gives roughly 30,000 clones, of which around 89% were detected only once. The ten largest clones capture 5% to 6.5% of the sample. Specimen: peripheral blood. These receptors were taken from a human donor in a cohort sampled during active COVID-19.

The CDR3 nucleotides read TGTGCCAGCAGTGTAGGTTACCAGGGCACTGAAGCTTTCTTT. This translates into CASSVGYQGTEAFF. The rearrangement joins TRBV2 to TRBJ1-1; D might be TRBD1 (5 bases). V was pared by 4 bases and J by 4 bases, with 13 bases between. The CDR3 covers 14 residues. Germline V gives CDR1 SNHLY, CDR2 FYNNEI.

This clone came up once. The rearrangement uses TRBV24-1 and TRBJ2-5; TRBD2 aligns across 15 bases. The V and J ends lost 3 bases and 5 bases, in that order; junction bases with no gene match: 3. CDR1 is KGHDR and CDR2 is SFDVKD in the germline V gene. The CDR3 is 16 amino acids. The CDR3 protein is CATSDGGLAGGETQYF. The CDR3 region has the DNA TGTGCCACCAGTGATGGAGGACTAGCGGGGGGGGAGACCCAGTACTTC.

The chain recombines TRBV28 with TRBJ2-7; 12 bases are a match to TRBD1. Germline V gene sequence: CDR1 MDHEN, CDR2 SYDVKM. The J segment lost 2 bases and the V segment lost 3 bases, leaving 14 bases of the junction unmatched. This CDR3 has 19 residues. The CDR3: CASSFPRDRGRRRAYEQYF. The DNA of the CDR3 is TGTGCCAGCAGTTTCCCCCGGGACAGGGGGCGGAGAAGGGCCTACGAGCAGTACTTC.

The chain joins TRBV29-1 to TRBJ1-1, with D possibly matching TRBD1 (5 bases). V lost 4 bases to trimming and J lost 4 bases, with 10 bases between them. Germline V lookup: CDR1 SQVTM, CDR2 ANQGSEA. This CDR3 is 12 amino acids long. This CDR3 reads CSVAGESTEAFF. CDR3 nucleotides: TGCAGCGTTGCGGGGGAGAGCACTGAAGCTTTCTTT.

The chain carries TRBV6-2 or TRBV6-3 and TRBJ2-2; D remains ambiguous. V gave up 5 bases and J gave up 7 bases, with 8 bases separating them. The CDR3 consists of 12 residues. Germline-derived CDR1 and CDR2 are MNHEY and SVGEGT. The CDR3 region is CASSGNDGELFF. The CDR3, as DNA: TGTGCCAGCAGTGGCAACGACGGGGAGCTGTTTTTT.

The gene calls are TRBV2 and TRBJ2-7, with 12 bases fitting TRBD1. This CDR3 contains 13 residues. Germline V CDR1 and CDR2: SNHLY, FYNNEI. Losses at the gene ends were 7 bases for V and 5 bases for J; bases not matched to a gene: 3. The CDR3: CASTGQGANEQYF. DNA of the CDR3: TGTGCCAGCACGGGACAGGGGGCCAACGAGCAGTACTTC.

The chain recombines TRBV6-5 with TRBJ2-5; 9 bases align to TRBD2. After removal of 6 bases from V and 5 bases from J, the junction contained 10 bases not matched to a gene. The CDR3 covers 15 residues. Germline CDR1 MNHEY, CDR2 SVGAGI. CDR3 nucleotides: TGTGCCAGCAGAGCTGTAGCGGGGGATTTCGAGACCCAGTACTTC. It codes for CASRAVAGDFETQYF.

This clone was seen only a few times. V and J are TRBV3-1 (or the pseudogene TRBV3-2) and TRBJ2-3; the match to TRBD2 covers 9 bases. The CDR3 length is 18 residues. V dropped 1 base and J dropped 5; count of bases not matched to a gene: 13. Germline V lookup: CDR1 LGHDT, CDR2 YNNKEL (reference sequence). The CDR3 protein is CASSQAGVAGAQGDTQYF. Here the CDR3 DNA reads TGTGCCAGCAGCCAAGCCGGGGTAGCGGGGGCCCAGGGAGATACGCAGTATTTT.

The chain employs TRBV11-2 and TRBJ2-3; 7 bases fit TRBD2. Trimming removed 3 bases from V and 6 bases from J; junction bases left unmatched: 6. Germline V gene sequence: CDR1 SGHAT, CDR2 FQNNGV. The CDR3 runs 14 residues. CDR3: CASSFGVGGDTQYF. The CDR3 DNA follows: TGTGCCAGCAGCTTCGGAGTGGGGGGGGATACGCAGTATTTT.

This chain connects TRBV7-9 to TRBJ2-7; TRBD1 matches 8 bases. Losses at the gene ends were 6 bases for V and 3 bases for J; bases not matched to a gene: 7. The CDR3 sequence is 14 residues long. Germline loops: CDR1 SEHNR, CDR2 FQNEAQ (reference sequence). This CDR3 reads CASSRDRTDYEQYF. CDR3 DNA sequence: TGTGCCAGCAGTCGGGACAGGACTGACTACGAGCAGTACTTC.

This clone is a singleton in its sample. This chain links TRBV19 with TRBJ2-5, with TRBD1 identical over 7 bases. CDR1 LNHDA and CDR2 SQIVND come from the germline V gene (reference sequence). The length of the CDR3 is 16 residues. The V segment lost 2 bases and the J segment 1 base; nucleotides outside the gene matches: 7. CDR3 nucleotide sequence: TGTGCCAGTAGTATATTATCCAGGGGGTCCCAAGAGACCCAGTACTTC. Translation: CASSILSRGSQETQYF.

V is TRBV28 and J is TRBJ2-2, with 8 bases lining up with TRBD2. V gave up 5 bases and J gave up 4 bases; unmatched junction bases: 6. This CDR3 has 15 residues. Looked up from germline, CDR1 is MDHEN and CDR2 is SYDVKM. This chain's CDR3 is CASSHGGASTGELFF. In nucleotides, the CDR3 is TGTGCCAGCAGTCACGGGGGGGCTAGCACCGGGGAGCTGTTTTTT.

V gene TRBV2 combines with J gene TRBJ2-1; 9 bases fit TRBD2. The V segment lost 8 bases and the J segment 2 bases; nucleotides outside the gene matches: 7. The V gene's germline CDR1 is SNHLY and CDR2 FYNNEI. CDR3 size: 15 residues. The DNA of the CDR3 is TGTGCCAGCCATCTCGCTAGCGGGGCCTACAATGAGCAGTTCTTC. It encodes CASHLASGAYNEQFF.

The V call is TRBV14, the J call TRBJ2-2; 8 bases align to TRBD1. The length of the CDR3 is 15 residues. Germline V CDR1 and CDR2: SGHDN, FVKESK. V gave up 3 bases and J gave up 4 bases; unmatched junction bases: 4. CDR3 nucleotide sequence: TGTGCCAGCAGCCAGGGACAGGCACTCACCGGGGAGCTGTTTTTT. This gives the protein CASSQGQALTGELFF. Combining the CDR3 with reference TRBV14 and TRBJ2-2 gives the whole variable domain EAGVTQFPSHSVIEKGQTVTLRCDPISGHDNLYWYRRVMGKEIKFLLHFVKESKQDESGMPNNRFLAERTGGTYSTLKVQPAELEDSGVYFCASSQGQALTGELFFGEGSRLTVL.

This clone was found a few times. This chain connects TRBV11-2 to TRBJ2-3, with D unresolved. CDR3 size: 14 residues. From germline, CDR1 is SGHAT and CDR2 FQNNGV. V lost 1 base and J 2 bases, leaving 7 bases between the germline ends. Written as DNA, the CDR3 is TGTGCCAGCAGCTTAGTGGCCGCCACAGATACGCAGTATTTT. It is translated as CASSLVAATDTQYF.

The V call is TRBV4-1, the J call TRBJ1-3; unclear D gene. V lost 4 bases and J 4 bases, leaving 14 bases between the germline ends. The CDR3 has 15 residues. Germline V gene lookup returns CDR1 MGHRA and CDR2 YSYEKL. In DNA form, the CDR3 reads TGCGCCAGCAGCCTCGAGGCAACGGGGGGAAACACCATATATTTT. Residues: CASSLEATGGNTIYF.

In DNA, the CDR3 is TGTGCCAGCAGCCTCGGACAGGGGCGGACAGAGACCCAGTACTTC. Translated: CASSLGQGRTETQYF. This chain uses TRBV5-6 with TRBJ2-5; 9 bases are shared with TRBD1. The CDR3 runs to 15 residues. J was trimmed by 4 bases and V by 4 bases; bases with no gene match: 8. In germline, CDR1 is SGHDT, CDR2 YYEEEE. Drawing the rest from reference TRBV5-6 and TRBJ2-5, the complete variable domain is DAGVTQSPTHLIKTRGQQVTLRCSPKSGHDTVSWYQQALGQGPQFIFQYYEEEERQRGNFPDRFSGHQFPNYSSELNVNALLLGDSALYLCASSLGQGRTETQYFGPGTRLLVL.

This chain joins TRBV6-5 and TRBJ2-2, with D possibly matching TRBD1 (6 bases). Germline assignment: CDR1 MNHEY and CDR2 SVGAGI. The CDR3 contains 14 residues. Trimming shortened V by 7 bases and J by 3 bases, and 12 bases separated the two germline ends. The CDR3 nucleotides read TGTGCCAGCAAGGGGGTGGGGGACACCGGGGAGCTGTTTTTT. This translates into CASKGVGDTGELFF.

The chain couples TRBV28 to TRBJ1-5, with D maybe TRBD1 (6 bases). The CDR3 loop spans 14 amino acids. In germline, CDR1 is MDHEN, CDR2 SYDVKM. Between the trimmed V and J ends, which lost 6 bases and 3 bases, there was a span of 12 bases. The CDR3 DNA reads as TGTGCCAGCAGGTCACAGGGCGTCAATCAGCCCCAGCATTTT. The encoded protein is CASRSQGVNQPQHF.

The sample holds one count of this clone. This chain links TRBV4-3 with TRBJ2-2; 13 positions agree with TRBD2. From germline, CDR1 is LGHNA and CDR2 YSLEER. The J segment lost 4 bases and the V segment lost 5 bases, leaving 4 bases of the junction unmatched. This CDR3 is 16 amino acids long. CDR3 loop: CASSYGTSGATGELFF. The CDR3 bases are TGCGCCAGCAGCTACGGGACTAGCGGGGCCACCGGGGAGCTGTTTTTT.

This clone was found a few times. The genes are TRBV15 and TRBJ2-6; no clear D. CDR3 length equals 18 residues. In germline, CDR1 is LNHNV, CDR2 YYDKDF (reference sequence). V shed 0 bases and J shed 0 bases, with 12 bases lying between them. This CDR3 is CATSRDELANSGANVLTF. CDR3 DNA: TGTGCCACCAGCAGAGATGAATTAGCAAACTCTGGGGCCAACGTCCTGACTTTC. The full variable domain, with the rest looked up from reference TRBV15 and TRBJ2-6, is DAMVIQNPRYQVTQFGKPVTLSCSQTLNHNVMYWYQQKSSQAPKLLFHYYDKDFNNEADTPDNFQSRRPNTSFCFLDIRSPGLGDTAMYLCATSRDELANSGANVLTFGAGSRLTVL.

The chain employs TRBV11-3 and TRBJ2-3, with TRBD1 as a possible D gene (6 bases). CDR1 and CDR2 from the germline V gene are SGHNT and YENEEA. This CDR3 is built from 14 residues. Trimming pared 3 bases from V and 2 bases from J, leaving 9 bases between. The CDR3 DNA reads TGTGCCAGCAGCTTTGGGACAACCACAGATACGCAGTATTTT. Its protein product is CASSFGTTTDTQYF.

V and J are TRBV10-3 and TRBJ1-4; 8 nucleotides line up with TRBD1. CDR1 ENHRY and CDR2 SYGVKD come from the germline V gene. The CDR3 extends over 12 amino acids. Germline trimming cut 6 bases from V and 8 bases from J; bases unmatched to any gene: 2. CDR3: CAIRQGEEKLFF. The DNA of the CDR3 is TGTGCCATCAGACAGGGGGAGGAAAAACTGTTTTTT.